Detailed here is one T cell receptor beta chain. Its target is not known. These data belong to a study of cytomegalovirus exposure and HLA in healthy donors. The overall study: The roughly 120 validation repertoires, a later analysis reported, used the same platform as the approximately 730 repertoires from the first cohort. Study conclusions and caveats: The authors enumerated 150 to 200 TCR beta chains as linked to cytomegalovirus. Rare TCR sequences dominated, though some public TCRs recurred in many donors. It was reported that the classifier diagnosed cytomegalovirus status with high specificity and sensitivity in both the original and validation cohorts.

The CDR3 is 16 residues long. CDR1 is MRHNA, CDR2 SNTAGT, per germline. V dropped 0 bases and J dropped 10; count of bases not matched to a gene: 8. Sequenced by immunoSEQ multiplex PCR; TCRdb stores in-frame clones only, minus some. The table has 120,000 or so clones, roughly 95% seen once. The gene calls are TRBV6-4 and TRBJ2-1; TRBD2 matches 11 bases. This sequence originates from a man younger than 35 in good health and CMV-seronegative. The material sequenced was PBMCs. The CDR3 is CASSDSLAGGRAEQFF. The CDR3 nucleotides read TGTGCCAGCAGTGACTCGCTAGCGGGAGGTCGGGCGGAGCAGTTCTTC.